Below, 7 T cell receptor beta chains from the same sample are listed, as sequenced in a study of blood T cell repertoires in COVID-19. The method was immunoSEQ multiplex PCR; TCRdb's version includes in-frame clones alone and lacks a portion of them. Of more than 140,000 clones listed, approximately 80% are singletons. Sequenced: peripheral blood. These receptor sequences come from a woman between 50 and 59 years old in a cohort sampled during active or convalescent COVID-19.

The rearrangement links TRBV2 to TRBJ1-1, with TRBD1 as a possible D gene (5 bases). Germline V gene data show CDR1 as SNHLY and CDR2 as FYNNEI. V lost 3 bases and J lost 11, with 10 bases in between. The CDR3 length is 11 residues. The CDR3: CASSEGQIAFF. CDR3 DNA: TGTGCCAGCAGTGAGGGGCAAATTGCTTTCTTT.

V usage is TRBV18 and J usage is TRBJ1-2, with a weak D call TRBD1 (5 bases). This CDR3 is 13 amino acids long. Germline assignment: CDR1 KGHSH and CDR2 LQKENI. V lost 3 bases to trimming and J lost 2 bases, with 7 bases between them. The CDR3 sequence: CASSPTENYGYTF. CDR3 nucleotide sequence: TGTGCCAGCTCACCGACAGAGAACTATGGCTACACCTTC.

V and J are TRBV7-8 and TRBJ1-5, with D possibly TRBD1 on 5 matching bases. The length of the CDR3 is 16 residues. Germline lookup yields CDR1 SGHVS and CDR2 FQNEAQ. The V end was cut by 1 base, the J end by 2 bases, with 12 bases between. CDR3 amino acids: CASSLVGGLGNQPQHF. The CDR3 DNA sequence: TGTGCCAGCAGCTTAGTTGGGGGACTTGGCAATCAGCCCCAGCATTTT.

The V call is TRBV6-5, the J call TRBJ1-5, with a tentative D call TRBD1 (5 bases). V was cut by 9 bases and J by 0 bases, with 9 bases left in between. The CDR3 runs 13 residues. Germline lookup yields CDR1 MNHEY and CDR2 SVGAGI. The CDR3 DNA reads as TGTGCCAGTAGGACACTTAGCAATCAGCCCCAGCATTTT. Translation: CASRTLSNQPQHF.

DNA for the CDR3: TGTGCCTCTTCAAGACAGTTGAAGAACACTGAAGCTTTCTTT. Its translation is CASSRQLKNTEAFF. V gene TRBV19 combines with J gene TRBJ1-1; D is possibly TRBD1 (5 bases). Germline CDR1 reads LNHDA; CDR2 reads SQIVND (reference sequence). Trimming took 11 bases from V and 1 from J, leaving 17 bases between them. The CDR3 length is 14 residues.

The V and J genes are TRBV19 and TRBJ2-7, with 13 bases lining up with TRBD2. Looked up from germline, CDR1 is LNHDA and CDR2 is SQIVND (reference sequence). V shed 3 bases, J shed 5 bases, and the junction held 7 bases outside the gene matches. The CDR3 is 16 amino acids. The CDR3, as DNA: TGTGCCAGTAGTATGTTGACTAGCGGGGGGATCCACGAGCAGTACTTC. Amino acids: CASSMLTSGGIHEQYF.

The genes are TRBV12-3 or TRBV12-4 and TRBJ1-2, with 9 bases identical to TRBD1. The CDR3 totals 13 residues. V gave up 4 bases and J gave up 8 bases; unmatched junction bases: 5. The CDR3 spells CASSSGTGRGYTF. CDR3 bases: TGTGCCAGCAGTTCGGGGACAGGGAGAGGCTACACCTTC.